What follows are 11 T cell receptor beta chains derived from one specimen sequenced in a study of cytomegalovirus exposure and HLA in healthy donors. The PCR used 60 Vbeta and 13 Jbeta primers. TCRdb keeps only in-frame clones here, not all; method: immunoSEQ multiplex PCR. The table shows around 54,000 clones, with under 90% occurring only once. Specimen: PBMCs. The receptors were sampled from a woman aged 18 to 35 in good health and CMV-seronegative.

This clone appeared a single time. One end of the junction does not line up with germline, which may come from a read error. The V call is TRBV5-4, the J call TRBJ2-5, with 7 bases fitting TRBD1. The CDR3 totals 14 residues. Germline V CDR1 and CDR2: SGHNT, YYREEE (reference sequence). CDR3 sequence reads: CASSLGTGQEAQYF. CDR3 bases: TGTGCCAGCAGCTTGGGGACAGGACAAGAGGCCCAGTACTTC.

The chain combines TRBV19 with TRBJ2-5, with TRBD2 matching 7 bases. In germline, CDR1 is LNHDA, CDR2 SQIVND (reference sequence). The ends lost 5 bases at V and 4 bases at J; junction bases unmatched: 10. This CDR3 spans 15 amino acids. The CDR3 loop is CASSSGLQPRETQYF. The CDR3 bases are TGTGCCAGTAGTTCGGGACTACAACCCCGAGAGACCCAGTACTTC.

This sequence joins TRBV27 and TRBJ2-1, with TRBD2 as a possible D gene (7 bases). The germline gives CDR1 MNHEY, CDR2 SMNVEV (reference sequence). V lost 5 bases to trimming and J lost 7 bases, with 21 bases between them. The CDR3 runs to 16 residues. The CDR3 loop is CASSPLGGGLRNEQFF. The CDR3 nucleotides read TGTGCCAGCAGTCCTCTGGGAGGGGGACTGCGGAATGAGCAGTTCTTC.

This clone was counted once. This chain uses TRBV19 with TRBJ1-3; maybe TRBD1 (6 bases). Germline V gene data show CDR1 as LNHDA and CDR2 as SQIVND (reference sequence). This CDR3 is built from 19 residues. V lost 7 bases, J lost 3 bases, and 28 bases lay in between. The CDR3 reads CASTHGTGLFRPSGNTIYF. Written as DNA, the CDR3 is TGTGCCAGTACCCATGGCACAGGGTTATTCAGGCCGAGTGGAAACACCATATATTTT.

This rearrangement joins TRBV18 to TRBJ1-3; D is undetermined. CDR1 KGHSH and CDR2 LQKENI come from the germline V gene. V was shortened by 8 bases and J by 0 bases, with 11 bases between the two germline ends. The CDR3 runs to 14 residues. CDR3 loop: CASLLMSSGNTIYF. CDR3 DNA sequence: TGTGCCAGCCTGCTAATGAGCTCTGGAAACACCATATATTTT.

This chain joins TRBV19 and TRBJ1-4, with D hard to call. The V and J ends lost 6 bases and 6 bases respectively, with 20 bases between them. CDR1 and CDR2 (germline): LNHDA, SQIVND (reference sequence). The CDR3 has 16 residues. DNA for the CDR3: TGTGCCAGTAGCCCCTGGGGTGGAGGTGAGGATGAAAAACTGTTTTTT. As protein: CASSPWGGGEDEKLFF.

This sequence joins TRBV7-2 and TRBJ2-1; D is perhaps TRBD2 (5 bases). V lost 1 base and J 2 bases, leaving 12 bases between the germline ends. The CDR3 length is 16 residues. Germline-derived CDR1 and CDR2 are SGHTA and FQGNSA. The CDR3 nucleotides read TGTGCCAGCAGCTTAGTGGTGGGAGAGGCCTACAATGAGCAGTTCTTC. Its protein is CASSLVVGEAYNEQFF. Full variable domain (outside the CDR3, taken from reference TRBV7-2 and TRBJ2-1): GAGVSQSPSNKVTEKGKDVELRCDPISGHTALYWYRQSLGQGLEFLIYFQGNSAPDKSGLPSDRFSAERTGGSVSTLTIQRTQQEDSAVYLCASSLVVGEAYNEQFFGPGTRLTVL.

The chain is built from TRBV28 and TRBJ2-5; weak D call: TRBD1 (6 bases). TRBJ2-7 explains the end of the DNA better; the J call may be wrong. The CDR3 is 12 amino acids. Looked up from germline, CDR1 is MDHEN and CDR2 is SYDVKM. CDR3 sequence: CASRKDSYEQYF. DNA of the CDR3: TGTGCCAGCAGGAAGGACAGCTACGAGCAGTACTTC.

The chain couples TRBV27 to TRBJ2-7; 9 nucleotides match TRBD1. The V gene's germline CDR1 is MNHEY and CDR2 SMNVEV (reference sequence). The CDR3 is made up of 15 amino acids. V was clipped by 4 bases and J by 5 bases; unmatched bases: 9. The CDR3, as DNA: TGTGCCAGCAGTTCCCGGGACAGGGCATGGGACGAGCAGTACTTC. Encoded protein: CASSSRDRAWDEQYF.

This clone was seen a single time. The rearrangement joins TRBV5-6 to TRBJ2-3; 11 bases map to TRBD2. CDR3 length: 17 amino acids. Trimming took 0 bases from V and 2 from J; bases not matched to a gene: 5. In germline, CDR1 is SGHDT, CDR2 YYEEEE. DNA for the CDR3: TGTGCCAGCAGCTTGGCTCTAGCGGGAGGTTACACAGATACGCAGTATTTT. It translates to CASSLALAGGYTDTQYF.

V is TRBV7-3 and J is TRBJ2-1; TRBD2 matches 7 bases. Germline assignment: CDR1 SGHTA and CDR2 FQGTGA. Germline trimming cut 0 bases from V and 5 bases from J; bases unmatched to any gene: 7. The CDR3 consists of 16 residues. The CDR3 region has the DNA TGTGCCAGCAGCTTAACGTCGACTAGCCAAAACAATGAGCAGTTCTTC. Protein: CASSLTSTSQNNEQFF.